Presented here are 2 T cell receptor beta chains from one specimen sequenced in a study of blood T cell repertoires in COVID-19. Here immunoSEQ multiplex PCR was the method, and the copy in TCRdb shows in-frame clones only, minus some. The sample has 300,000 to 350,000 clones; around 90% are singletons. What was sequenced was peripheral blood. The receptors stem from a man in his late teens or twenties with active or convalescent COVID-19.

The gene calls are TRBV4-3 and TRBJ1-2, with 7 nucleotides matching TRBD1. This CDR3 comprises 15 residues. Germline values: CDR1 LGHNA, CDR2 YSLEER. V trimming: 2 bases; J trimming: 3 bases; junction bases outside the gene matches: 6. CDR3 in amino acids: CASSQSGQSYYGYTF. In DNA form, the CDR3 reads TGCGCCAGCAGCCAATCGGGACAGAGTTACTATGGCTACACCTTC.

J is TRBJ2-7 and V is TRBV7-9, with a possible D match to TRBD2 (6 bases). The germline gives CDR1 SEHNR, CDR2 FQNEAQ (reference sequence). This CDR3 contains 16 residues. V was shortened by 0 bases and J by 4 bases, with 16 bases between the two germline ends. For the CDR3, the DNA is TGTGCCAGCAGCTTAGCGGATGGGGGGTATGGGTACGAGCAGTACTTC. Translation: CASSLADGGYGYEQYF.